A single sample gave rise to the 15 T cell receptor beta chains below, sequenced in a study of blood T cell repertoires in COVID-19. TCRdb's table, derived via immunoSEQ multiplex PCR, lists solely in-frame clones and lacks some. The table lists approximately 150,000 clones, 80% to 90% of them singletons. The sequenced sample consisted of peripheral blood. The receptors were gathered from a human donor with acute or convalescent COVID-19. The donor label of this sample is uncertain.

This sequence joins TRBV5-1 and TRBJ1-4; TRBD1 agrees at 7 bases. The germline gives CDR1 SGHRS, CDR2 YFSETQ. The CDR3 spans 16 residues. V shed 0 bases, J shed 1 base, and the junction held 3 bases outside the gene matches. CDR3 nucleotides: TGCGCCAGCAGCTTGGCCAACAGGGGAACTAATGAAAAACTGTTTTTT. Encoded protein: CASSLANRGTNEKLFF.

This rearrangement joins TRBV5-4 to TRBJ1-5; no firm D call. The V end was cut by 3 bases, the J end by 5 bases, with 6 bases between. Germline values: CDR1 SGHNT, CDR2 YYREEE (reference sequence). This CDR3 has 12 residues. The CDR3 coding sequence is TGTGCCAGCAGCTACCAGGATCAGCCCCAGCATTTT. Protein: CASSYQDQPQHF.

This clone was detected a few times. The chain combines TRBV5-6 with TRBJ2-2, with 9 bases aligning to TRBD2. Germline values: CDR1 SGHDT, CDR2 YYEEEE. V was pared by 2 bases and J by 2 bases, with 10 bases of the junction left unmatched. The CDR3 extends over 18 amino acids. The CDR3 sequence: CASSFQVGLAENTGELFF. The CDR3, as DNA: TGTGCCAGCAGCTTTCAGGTGGGACTAGCTGAAAACACCGGGGAGCTGTTTTTT.

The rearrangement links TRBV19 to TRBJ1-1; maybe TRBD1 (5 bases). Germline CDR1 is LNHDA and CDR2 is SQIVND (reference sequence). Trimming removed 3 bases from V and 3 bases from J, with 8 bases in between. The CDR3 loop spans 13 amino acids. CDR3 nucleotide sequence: TGTGCCAGTAGTATTCAGACAGACACTGAAGCTTTCTTT. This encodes CASSIQTDTEAFF.

The CDR3 is CSASVSGLSYGYTF. The CDR3 DNA is TGCAGTGCTAGTGTCTCAGGGCTGAGCTATGGCTACACCTTC. The J gene is TRBJ1-2, the V gene TRBV20-1, with D maybe TRBD1 (5 bases). There are 14 residues in the CDR3. Germline V gene sequence: CDR1 DFQATT, CDR2 SNEGSKA (reference sequence). Trimming took off 3 bases at V and 4 bases at J, with 15 bases between the two ends.

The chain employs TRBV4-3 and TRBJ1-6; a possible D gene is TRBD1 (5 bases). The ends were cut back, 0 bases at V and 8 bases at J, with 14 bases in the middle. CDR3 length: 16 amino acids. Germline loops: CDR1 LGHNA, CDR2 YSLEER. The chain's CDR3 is CASSQDRGTAHSPLHF. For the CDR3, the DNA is TGCGCCAGCAGCCAAGATCGGGGGACTGCACATTCACCCCTCCACTTT.

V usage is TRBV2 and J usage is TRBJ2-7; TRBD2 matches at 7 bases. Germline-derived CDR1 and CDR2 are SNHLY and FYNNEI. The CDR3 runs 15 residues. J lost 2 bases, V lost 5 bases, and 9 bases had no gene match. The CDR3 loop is CASSIRREPTYEQYV. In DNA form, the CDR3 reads TGTGCCAGCAGTATTCGGCGGGAGCCGACCTACGAGCAGTACGTC.

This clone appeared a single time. The CDR3 DNA follows: TGTGCCAGCAGCTTGGAAGGGAGCGAGCAGTACTTC. It translates to CASSLEGSEQYF. This chain uses TRBV5-4 with TRBJ2-7, with a possible D match to TRBD2 (5 bases). The CDR3 loop spans 12 amino acids. V shed 0 bases and J shed 6 bases, with 7 bases lying between them. CDR1 and CDR2 (germline): SGHNT, YYREEE (reference sequence).

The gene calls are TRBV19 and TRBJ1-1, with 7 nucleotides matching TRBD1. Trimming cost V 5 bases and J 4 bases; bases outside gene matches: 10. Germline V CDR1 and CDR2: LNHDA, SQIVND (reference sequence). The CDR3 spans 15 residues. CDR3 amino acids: CASSAKEGGRTEAFF. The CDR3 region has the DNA TGTGCCAGTAGTGCAAAAGAAGGGGGCCGCACTGAAGCTTTCTTT.

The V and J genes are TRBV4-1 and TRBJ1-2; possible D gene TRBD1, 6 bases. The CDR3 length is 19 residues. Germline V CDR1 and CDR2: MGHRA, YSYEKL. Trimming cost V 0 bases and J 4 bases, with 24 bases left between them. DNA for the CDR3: TGCGCCAGCAGCCAAGATGACGGGACAAGCTCTAGTCTTTCCTATGGCTACACCTTC. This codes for CASSQDDGTSSSLSYGYTF.

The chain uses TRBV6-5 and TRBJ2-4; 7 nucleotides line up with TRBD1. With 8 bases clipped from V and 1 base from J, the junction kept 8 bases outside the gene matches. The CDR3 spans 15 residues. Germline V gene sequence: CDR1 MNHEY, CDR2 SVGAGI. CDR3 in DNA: TGTGCCAGCCATGACAGGGTGGGGGCCAAAAACATTCAGTACTTC. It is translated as CASHDRVGAKNIQYF.

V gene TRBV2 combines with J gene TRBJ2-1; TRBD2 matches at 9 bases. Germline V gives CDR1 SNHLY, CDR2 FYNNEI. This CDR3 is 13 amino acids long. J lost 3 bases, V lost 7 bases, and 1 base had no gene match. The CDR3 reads CASMTSGYNEQFF. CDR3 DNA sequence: TGTGCCAGCATGACTAGCGGCTACAATGAGCAGTTCTTC.

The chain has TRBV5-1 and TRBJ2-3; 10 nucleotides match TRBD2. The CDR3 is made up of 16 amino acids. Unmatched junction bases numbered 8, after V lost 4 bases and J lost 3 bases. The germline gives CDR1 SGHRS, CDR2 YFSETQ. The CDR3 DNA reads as TGCGCCAGCAGCCCAGGACTAGCGGTAGCAACAGATACGCAGTATTTT. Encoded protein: CASSPGLAVATDTQYF.

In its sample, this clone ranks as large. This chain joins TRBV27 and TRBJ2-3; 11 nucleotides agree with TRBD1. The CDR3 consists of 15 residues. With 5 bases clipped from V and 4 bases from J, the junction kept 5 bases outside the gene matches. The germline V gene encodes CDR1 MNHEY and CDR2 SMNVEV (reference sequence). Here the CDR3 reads CASSGGQGAADTQYF. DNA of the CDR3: TGTGCCAGCAGTGGCGGACAGGGGGCAGCAGATACGCAGTATTTT.

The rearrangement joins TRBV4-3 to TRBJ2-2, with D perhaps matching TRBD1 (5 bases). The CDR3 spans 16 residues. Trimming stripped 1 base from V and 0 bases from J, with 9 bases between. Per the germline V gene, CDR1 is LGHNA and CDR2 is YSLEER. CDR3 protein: CASSQARAPNTGELFF. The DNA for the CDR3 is TGCGCCAGCAGCCAAGCCAGGGCCCCGAACACCGGGGAGCTGTTTTTT.